This entry lists 26 T cell receptor beta chains sequenced from one sample in a study of vaccination effects on CD4 cells after COVID-19 (dated by TCRdb to between 2020 and 2023). To prepare the library, the immunoSEQ multiplex PCR assay was applied. The immuneACCESS repertoire file appears here via TCRdb, limited to in-frame rearrangements. These files lack a portion of the clones; in checked studies, under half of the deficit traces to unresolved V genes, and the cause of the others is not known. The table for this sample lists roughly 70,000 clones; under 80% of them were counted only once. The ten largest account for around 0.95% of the sample. The ViraFEST assay stimulated PBMC with viral peptide pools and then used TCR sequencing to identify antigen-specific CD4+ T cell clonotypes by expansion. After more than 9 days of culture, CD4+ T cells were isolated with the EasySep CD4+ T cell isolation kit. Participants received two doses of either the BNT162b2 or the mRNA-1273 mRNA SARS-CoV-2 vaccine.

Antigens of these TCRs are unknown. The material sequenced was CD4+ T cells from PBMCs cultured with HCoV-OC43 spike peptides, taken after COVID-19 vaccination. The sample's cell subset or site label is to be understood as: HCoV-OC43 spike overlapping peptide pool stimulation. The receptors were sampled from a human donor who received a COVID-19 vaccine.

The V call is TRBV5-1, the J call TRBJ2-1, with D unclear. The germline gives CDR1 SGHRS, CDR2 YFSETQ. There are 12 residues in the CDR3. The V and J ends lost 0 bases and 10 bases respectively, with 8 bases between them. As DNA, the CDR3 is TGCGCCAGCAGCTTGGCGGGCCAGGAGCAGTTCTTC. It encodes CASSLAGQEQFF.

This chain links TRBV30 with TRBJ2-5; D call uncertain. The germline gives CDR1 GTSNPN, CDR2 SVGIG (reference sequence). The CDR3 is made up of 12 amino acids. V lost 2 bases, J lost 4 bases, and 8 bases lay in between. CDR3 bases: TGTGCCTGGAGTATAAGTTCAGAGACCCAGTACTTC. Translated: CAWSISSETQYF.

The chain carries TRBV4-3 and TRBJ2-2; D ambiguous. Germline CDR1 LGHNA, CDR2 YSLEER. There are 15 residues in the CDR3. V dropped 1 base and J dropped 4 bases, with 10 bases sitting between them. This CDR3 reads CASSQVVEFTGELFF. The CDR3 DNA is TGCGCCAGCAGCCAAGTGGTAGAATTCACCGGGGAGCTGTTTTTT.

The chain carries TRBV29-1 and TRBJ2-3; D is uncertain. CDR1 and CDR2 from the germline V gene are SQVTM and ANQGSEA. The CDR3 spans 11 residues. The germline V and J ends were trimmed by 8 bases and 5 bases, with 11 bases remaining between them. Written as DNA, the CDR3 is TGCAGCCTCTGGACGGGAGATACGCAGTATTTT. As protein: CSLWTGDTQYF.

CDR3 bases: TGTGCCAGCACATTTTCGCCGGGACAGGCGGAAGCTTTCTTT. Its translation is CASTFSPGQAEAFF. J is TRBJ1-1 and V is TRBV6-4, with 8 nucleotides matching TRBD1. From germline, CDR1 is MRHNA and CDR2 SNTAGT. The length of the CDR3 is 14 residues. J lost 8 bases, V lost 7 bases, and 12 bases had no gene match.

This sequence joins TRBV5-1 and TRBJ2-5, with a possible D match to TRBD2 (7 bases). Trimming left V 0 bases short and J 5 bases short, with 11 bases between. Germline values: CDR1 SGHRS, CDR2 YFSETQ. This CDR3 is 14 amino acids long. The CDR3, as DNA: TGCGCCAGCAGCTTGGACGGGGGGCTGGAGACCCAGTACTTC. Protein sequence: CASSLDGGLETQYF.

The chain employs TRBV19 and TRBJ2-5; 8 positions match TRBD2. This CDR3 is built from 13 residues. V lost 8 bases to trimming and J lost 2 bases; unmatched junction nucleotides: 4. Germline-derived CDR1 and CDR2 are LNHDA and SQIVND (reference sequence). DNA of the CDR3: TGTGCCAGTTCCAGCGGGGGACAAGAGACCCAGTACTTC. Its protein product is CASSSGGQETQYF.

This chain uses TRBV3-1 (or the pseudogene TRBV3-2) with TRBJ1-2; D ambiguous. Trimming removed 4 bases at V and 2 bases at J, with 11 bases between. The V gene's germline CDR1 is LGHDT and CDR2 YNNKEL (reference sequence). This CDR3 spans 14 amino acids. The DNA of the CDR3 is TGTGCCAGCAGCCCCCTCCAGGCGAACTATGGCTACACCTTC. Its translation: CASSPLQANYGYTF.

V usage is TRBV19 and J usage is TRBJ1-5; no reliable D call. V was trimmed by 7 bases and J by 6 bases, leaving 4 bases between them. CDR1 and CDR2 (germline): LNHDA, SQIVND (reference sequence). The CDR3 is 10 amino acids. In DNA form, the CDR3 reads TGTGCCAGTACCCCTCAGCCCCAGCATTTT. Amino acids: CASTPQPQHF.

The chain is built from TRBV28 and TRBJ1-1; TRBD1 might be the D (5 bases). Trimming left V 5 bases short and J 10 bases short, with 14 bases between. Per the germline V gene, CDR1 is MDHEN and CDR2 is SYDVKM. The CDR3 runs to 12 residues. CDR3 coding DNA: TGTGCCAGCAGTCGGGGCGAGTGGGGAGCTTTCTTT. It codes for CASSRGEWGAFF.

The chain uses TRBV18 and TRBJ2-2; no definite D call. CDR1 and CDR2 from the germline V gene are KGHSH and LQKENI. V gave up 3 bases and J gave up 4 bases, with 12 bases separating them. This CDR3 comprises 15 residues. The DNA of the CDR3 is TGTGCCAGCTCACCGCAAATTGGGTCCACCGGGGAGCTGTTTTTT. Amino acid sequence: CASSPQIGSTGELFF.

The J gene is TRBJ2-5, the V gene TRBV5-8; the D gene is possibly TRBD1 (6 bases). Germline assignment: CDR1 SGHTS and CDR2 YDEGEE. Trimming took off 3 bases at V and 1 base at J, with 10 bases between the two ends. The CDR3 loop spans 14 amino acids. The CDR3 is CASSYGQIQETQYF. The CDR3 DNA is TGTGCCAGCAGCTACGGACAGATCCAAGAGACCCAGTACTTC.

This sequence joins TRBV10-3 and TRBJ1-6; D unresolved. Trimming took off 6 bases at V and 5 bases at J, with 5 bases between the two ends. The CDR3 is 12 amino acids. CDR1 ENHRY and CDR2 SYGVKD come from the germline V gene. In nucleotides, the CDR3 is TGTGCCATCAGACATGATAATTCACCCCTCCACTTT. Encoded protein: CAIRHDNSPLHF.

V usage is TRBV6-5 and J usage is TRBJ2-3; D uncertain. V shed 0 bases and J shed 6 bases, with 7 bases lying between them. The CDR3 loop spans 13 amino acids. The germline gives CDR1 MNHEY, CDR2 SVGAGI. CDR3 amino acids: CASSYSARDTQYF. CDR3 nucleotides: TGTGCCAGCAGTTACTCTGCACGGGATACGCAGTATTTT.

The chain employs TRBV19 and TRBJ1-2; perhaps TRBD1 as D (5 bases). Trimming removed 3 bases from V and 8 bases from J, with 16 bases in between. The CDR3 is made up of 14 amino acids. Germline values: CDR1 LNHDA, CDR2 SQIVND (reference sequence). DNA for the CDR3: TGTGCCAGTAGTATGCGCCAGGGCTCGGGCGGCTACACCTTC. Its translation is CASSMRQGSGGYTF.

The V call is TRBV30, the J call TRBJ2-5; D is unclear. In germline, CDR1 is GTSNPN, CDR2 SVGIG (reference sequence). The CDR3 has 13 amino acids. The V end lost 3 bases, the J end lost 5 bases, and 13 bases lay between the germline ends. DNA for the CDR3: TGTGCCTGGAGAGCTACAGTCCGGGAGACCCAGTACTTC. Its protein is CAWRATVRETQYF.

J is TRBJ2-1 and V is TRBV10-3; D possibly corresponds to TRBD1 (5 bases). Germline V gives CDR1 ENHRY, CDR2 SYGVKD. Trimming took off 3 bases at V and 4 bases at J, with 13 bases between the two ends. This CDR3 is built from 15 residues. The DNA for the CDR3 is TGTGCCATCAGTGACAAGGCAGGACAATACAATGAGCAGTTCTTC. Protein product: CAISDKAGQYNEQFF.

This chain connects TRBV6-1 to TRBJ1-4, with 11 bases matching TRBD1. Germline CDR1 is MNHNS and CDR2 is SASEGT. Trimming took 3 bases from V and 8 from J; bases not matched to a gene: 8. CDR3 length: 16 amino acids. The CDR3 protein is CASSDWTGGAEEKLFF. DNA of the CDR3: TGTGCCAGCAGTGATTGGACAGGGGGCGCTGAAGAAAAACTGTTTTTT.

DNA for the CDR3: TGCGCCAGCAGCCTCCGCCTGGGGAGTCCTAACTATGGCTACACCTTC. Its translation: CASSLRLGSPNYGYTF. The chain combines TRBV4-1 with TRBJ1-2, with D unresolved. The CDR3 has 16 residues. CDR1 is MGHRA, CDR2 YSYEKL, per germline. V lost 4 bases and J 0 bases, leaving 15 bases between the germline ends.

The V call is TRBV20-1, the J call TRBJ2-1; D is uncertain. V lost 3 bases, J lost 9 bases, and 12 bases lay in between. The CDR3 has 12 residues. The germline V gene has CDR1 DFQATT and CDR2 SNEGSKA (reference sequence). This CDR3 is CSASFRQVEQFF. The CDR3 DNA follows: TGCAGTGCTAGTTTTAGGCAGGTTGAGCAGTTCTTC.

The rearrangement joins TRBV2 to TRBJ2-1; 8 nucleotides align to TRBD1. The CDR3 loop spans 19 amino acids. J was trimmed by 2 bases and V by 2 bases; bases with no gene match: 14. Germline V gene data show CDR1 as SNHLY and CDR2 as FYNNEI. The CDR3 is CASSELSARTGFPYNEQFF. CDR3 coding DNA: TGTGCCAGCAGTGAACTGTCGGCCCGGACAGGGTTCCCCTACAATGAGCAGTTCTTC.

This rearrangement joins TRBV19 to TRBJ1-4, with D perhaps TRBD1 (5 bases). The V and J ends lost 5 bases and 4 bases respectively, with 11 bases between them. Germline V gene sequence: CDR1 LNHDA, CDR2 SQIVND (reference sequence). CDR3 length: 14 amino acids. The CDR3 DNA sequence: TGTGCCAGTAGTGGGGACTCCTTTAATGAAAAACTGTTTTTT. It is translated as CASSGDSFNEKLFF.

This chain uses TRBV15 with TRBJ1-5, with D possibly being TRBD1 (5 bases). The CDR3 is 15 residues long. Germline values: CDR1 LNHNV, CDR2 YYDKDF (reference sequence). V lost 2 bases and J lost 4, with 12 bases in between. The CDR3 DNA reads as TGTGCCACCAGCAGACCAGACAGACAGAATCAGCCCCAGCATTTT. Its protein product is CATSRPDRQNQPQHF.

V and J are TRBV13 and TRBJ1-1; D gene unclear. The germline CDR1 and CDR2 sequences are PRHDT and FYEKMQ (reference sequence). This CDR3 has 16 residues. V lost 1 base, J lost 1 base, and 13 bases lay in between. CDR3 nucleotide sequence: TGTGCCAGCAGCTTAGAATTTATCCGGGGGAACACTGAAGCTTTCTTT. Protein product: CASSLEFIRGNTEAFF.

This rearrangement joins TRBV5-1 to TRBJ2-3; no firm D call. V lost 0 bases and J lost 2, with 10 bases in between. The CDR3 spans 15 residues. The germline CDR1 and CDR2 sequences are SGHRS and YFSETQ. The CDR3, as DNA: TGCGCCAGCAGCTTGGGATTGGTGACCACAGATACGCAGTATTTT. It translates to CASSLGLVTTDTQYF.

The rearrangement links TRBV18 to TRBJ1-3; no clear D gene. Germline V gene data show CDR1 as KGHSH and CDR2 as LQKENI. Trimming cost V 2 bases and J 6 bases, with 8 bases left between them. CDR3 length equals 13 residues. CDR3 bases: TGTGCCAGCTCACCATACCCCGAAAACACCATATATTTT. The encoded protein is CASSPYPENTIYF.